The 18 T cell receptor beta chains presented below share a single source sample, sequenced in a study of regulatory T cells in long-lasting Graves disease. The time point here: newly diagnosed GD, antithyroid drugs for less than 3 months. Extracted RNA from PBMCs served as the source of the TCR library. Building of the TCR beta libraries involved iRepertoire HTBI primers and Arm-PCR of CDR3 regions. MiXCR, run by TCRdb on the multiplex PCR reads, gives a single entry per CDR3 protein. The profile shows roughly 560,000 distinct CDR3 sequences, about 12% of them singletons. The sample was also linked to a second study, of T cells in Graves' hyperthyroidism and ophthalmopathy.

The sample in question was peripheral blood mononuclear cells (PBMCs), obtained at new diagnosis, from a patient treated with antithyroid drugs. The receptors come from a woman aged 25 to 39 with Graves disease.

This clonotype occurred a few times. Written as DNA, the CDR3 is TGCGCCAGCAGCCAAGTTAGAGCAGCTAACTATGGCTACACCTTC. This sequence encodes CASSQVRAANYGYTF. The rearrangement joins TRBV4-3 to TRBJ1-2; D not resolved. V lost 1 base and J 0 bases, leaving 9 bases between the germline ends. The CDR3 has 15 residues. CDR1 and CDR2 from the germline V gene are LGHNA and YSLEER.

This clonotype was seen many times. J is TRBJ2-7 and V is TRBV7-2; possibly TRBD1 for D (6 bases). Trimming cost V 1 base and J 3 bases, with 10 bases left between them. Germline V gives CDR1 SGHTA, CDR2 FQGNSA. The CDR3 is 14 amino acids. The CDR3 DNA sequence: TGTGCCAGCAGCTTAGGACAGGCGTTCTACGAGCAGTACTTC. Its translation is CASSLGQAFYEQYF.

Worth noting for this clonotype: A read error may account for a junction end that differs from germline. The rearrangement joins TRBV9 to TRBJ2-1; 14 nucleotides agree with TRBD2. The CDR3 is 17 amino acids. Per germline, CDR1 SGDLS and CDR2 YYNGEE. CDR3 region: CANSLRTSGRFHNEQFF. CDR3 DNA sequence: TGTGCCAACAGCCTTCGGACTAGCGGGAGGTTCCACAATGAGCAGTTCTTC.

The sample holds many counts of this clonotype. The chain carries TRBV28 and TRBJ2-7; weak D call: TRBD1 (5 bases). V was trimmed by 3 bases and J by 4 bases, leaving 7 bases between them. Germline V gene data show CDR1 as MDHEN and CDR2 as SYDVKM. The CDR3 totals 12 residues. The CDR3 sequence is CASSLAGYEQYF. Here the CDR3 DNA reads TGTGCCAGCAGTTTGGCAGGGTACGAGCAGTACTTC. Complete variable domain (other parts from reference TRBV28 and TRBJ2-7): DVKVTQSSRYLVKRTGEKVFLECVQDMDHENMFWYRQDPGLGLRLIYFSYDVKMKEKGDIPEGYSVSREKKERFSLILESASTNQTSMYLCASSLAGYEQYFGPGTRLTVT.

This clonotype has a count of ten or more. The chain is built from TRBV30 and TRBJ1-2; D is uncertain. The CDR3 extends over 10 amino acids. Germline values: CDR1 GTSNPN, CDR2 SVGIG (reference sequence). V lost 4 bases to trimming and J lost 8 bases, with 8 bases between them. The CDR3 DNA reads as TGTGCCTGGAATAACGGAGGCTACACCTTC. Translating gives CAWNNGGYTF.

The table lists this clonotype with many counts. Relative to the germline gene, one junction end is altered; a read error may explain this. The chain couples TRBV28 to TRBJ1-2, with no clear D. This CDR3 spans 12 amino acids. Germline V gene lookup returns CDR1 MDHEN and CDR2 SYDVKM. The CDR3, as DNA: TGTGCCAGCAGTTGGTGGAACTTTGGCTACACCTTC. Translating gives CASSWWNFGYTF.

This clonotype was observed at least ten times. The chain employs TRBV12-3 or TRBV12-4 and TRBJ2-1, with 9 nucleotides matching TRBD1. V was pared by 7 bases and J by 10 bases, with 17 bases of the junction left unmatched. This CDR3 contains 16 residues. CDR3 protein: CASTPTPGQGFREQFF. The CDR3 coding sequence is TGTGCCAGCACCCCGACACCGGGACAGGGATTTCGAGAGCAGTTCTTC.

J is TRBJ2-1 and V is TRBV2; 8 bases fit TRBD2. The J call is in doubt because the DNA end fits TRBJ2-4 better. The CDR3 sequence is 13 residues long. Germline CDR1 SNHLY, CDR2 FYNNEI. The CDR3 nucleotides are TGTGCCAGCATGCTCGCTAGCGGGAACATTCAGTACTTC. Amino acid sequence: CASMLASGNIQYF.

The chain is built from TRBV5-6 and TRBJ2-1; 15 nucleotides line up with TRBD2. The V gene's germline CDR1 is SGHDT and CDR2 YYEEEE. The junction had 6 bases not matched to a gene; V was cut back by 3 bases and J by 5 bases. The CDR3 spans 17 residues. CDR3 DNA sequence: TGTGCCAGCAGCTACCAAGGACTAGCGGGAGGGGACAATGAGCAGTTCTTC. This sequence encodes CASSYQGLAGGDNEQFF. The whole variable domain, filled in from reference TRBV5-6 and TRBJ2-1, reads DAGVTQSPTHLIKTRGQQVTLRCSPKSGHDTVSWYQQALGQGPQFIFQYYEEEERQRGNFPDRFSGHQFPNYSSELNVNALLLGDSALYLCASSYQGLAGGDNEQFFGPGTRLTVL.

This clonotype was recorded a few times. This chain uses TRBV19 with TRBJ1-3, with TRBD1 identical over 8 bases. The CDR3 is 14 amino acids. V lost 5 bases to trimming and J lost 4 bases; unmatched junction nucleotides: 4. CDR1 and CDR2 from the germline V gene are LNHDA and SQIVND (reference sequence). The CDR3: CASSFQGAGNTIYF. CDR3 in DNA: TGTGCCAGTAGTTTTCAGGGGGCGGGAAACACCATATATTTT.

V usage is TRBV4-2 and J usage is TRBJ1-1; the D is unclear. The V end lost 2 bases, the J end lost 0 bases, and 7 bases lay between the germline ends. The germline gives CDR1 LGHNA, CDR2 YNFKEQ. The CDR3 sequence is 14 residues long. The CDR3 loop is CASSQRRVNTEAFF. The CDR3 DNA sequence: TGTGCCAGCAGCCAAAGGAGGGTGAACACTGAAGCTTTCTTT.

The V gene is TRBV29-1, the J gene TRBJ2-2; 9 bases are a match to TRBD2. Germline V gene data show CDR1 as SQVTM and CDR2 as ANQGSEA. V trimming: 7 bases; J trimming: 7 bases; junction bases outside the gene matches: 10. CDR3 length: 14 amino acids. The CDR3 reads CSGTRGGVDGELFF. In DNA form, the CDR3 reads TGCAGCGGCACGCGGGGGGGGGTGGACGGGGAGCTGTTTTTT.

A few counts support this clonotype. The chain couples TRBV20-1 to TRBJ2-1, with a weak D call TRBD1 (6 bases). The CDR3 contains 15 residues. Deletions cut 5 bases from V and 2 bases from J, with 16 bases between. Germline CDR1 is DFQATT and CDR2 is SNEGSKA (reference sequence). CDR3 in DNA: TGCAGTGCTCCTCCAACAGGGTCGCCCTACAATGAGCAGTTCTTC. This sequence encodes CSAPPTGSPYNEQFF.

To note about this clonotype: At one end, the junction sequence differs from germline, possibly due to a read error. This chain links TRBV28 with TRBJ2-7; TRBD2 matches at 7 bases. The CDR3 length is 14 residues. Germline CDR1 MDHEN, CDR2 SYDVKM. CDR3 residues: CAILGAGSSYVQYF. CDR3 nucleotide sequence: TGTGCCATCCTAGGAGCGGGAAGCTCCTACGTGCAGTACTTC.

On this clonotype: A clone one base away is much larger, so this may be a read error. The chain uses TRBV6-1 and TRBJ1-5; a weak D match, TRBD1 (5 bases). From germline, CDR1 is MNHNS and CDR2 SASEGT. This CDR3 comprises 15 residues. CDR3 DNA: TGTGCCAGCAATGAAATGACAGCCAGCAATCAGCCCCAGCATTTT. It codes for CASNEMTASNQPQHF.

There are many counts of this clonotype. J is TRBJ2-7 and V is TRBV6-9; D is ambiguous. The CDR3 sequence is 14 residues long. V was trimmed by 4 bases and J by 4 bases, leaving 14 bases between them. Germline lookup yields CDR1 MNHGY and CDR2 SVAAGI. In DNA form, the CDR3 reads TGTGCCAGCAGTTTATCTTACAACCTTTACGAGCAGTACTTC. Its protein product is CASSLSYNLYEQYF.

This clonotype has ten or more counts. The chain combines TRBV28 with TRBJ1-4; D not resolved. Germline loops: CDR1 MDHEN, CDR2 SYDVKM. Trimming cost V 5 bases and J 8 bases, with 18 bases left between them. The CDR3 loop spans 15 amino acids. The CDR3 coding sequence is TGTGCCAGCAGTCCGCGTGGCGGTGGGTACGAAAAACTGTTTTTT. This sequence encodes CASSPRGGGYEKLFF.

This clonotype was observed many times. The chain joins TRBV28 to TRBJ2-3; D might be TRBD2 (6 bases). The CDR3 is made up of 17 amino acids. Deletions cut 4 bases from V and 0 bases from J, with 17 bases between. Germline V lookup: CDR1 MDHEN, CDR2 SYDVKM. CDR3 bases: TGTGCCAGCAGTTCCCCGCATCTAGCGATTAGCACAGATACGCAGTATTTT. It codes for CASSSPHLAISTDTQYF.